This T cell receptor (beta chain) was observed in a study of Ad26.COV2.S vaccination and SARS-CoV-2 variants (dated by TCRdb to 2020 to 2022). At the level of the whole study: TCRbeta repertoire sequencing served as the tool for gauging how specific and how broad the SARS-CoV-2-reactive T cell receptors were following Ad26.COV2.S vaccination. The TCR-sequenced set comprised roughly 30 samples: about 19 Ad26.COV2.S vaccine recipients, 5 placebo recipients and 8 SARS-CoV-2 convalescent individuals. Results the study describes overall, beyond this receptor: The authors noted that the TCR breadth and depth analyses may have underestimated total T cell responses. Compared with placebo recipients, Ad26.COV2.S recipients showed higher spike-specific TCR breadth (P = 0.0014). After vaccination, substantial breadth of spike-specific CD8+ and CD4+ T cell responses was reported. Vaccine and placebo recipients had comparable non-spike TCR breadth, which fits with the vaccine containing only spike.

The CDR3 spans 15 residues, from the cysteine through the phenylalanine. CDR3 DNA is the only sequence kept; it has 45 bases, read in frame from the first base. Trimming takes 0 bases from V and 5 bases from J, and the germline ends sit 11 bases apart. The germline V gene supplies CDR1 LGHNA and CDR2 YSLEER. The time point label, as the study defines it: individuals recovered from natural SARS-CoV-2 infection. The immunoSEQ Assay was the method used to sequence TCRbeta CDR3 regions. After extraction, genomic DNA underwent amplification by bias-controlled multiplex PCR, followed by high-throughput sequencing. The published analysis was carried out like this. Collapsing and filtering of sequences were performed to quantify the absolute abundance of each unique TCRbeta CDR3 region. Usable DNA was measured by amplifying reference genes present in all nucleated cells, and TCRbeta template counts were normalized to that usable DNA to estimate T cell fraction. Repertoire TCRs were annotated as SARS-CoV-2-specific when V gene, CDR3 amino acid sequence and J gene were exactly matched to a known reactive TCR set. MIRA supplied the reference SARS-CoV-2 TCR set, which was filtered for enrichment in COVID-19-positive ImmuneCODE repertoires so that public or cross-reactive TCRs were removed. Drawing on the MIRA antigens, annotated TCRs were analysed further at the level of specific ORF or position within ORF. Breadth was defined as the number of annotated unique rearrangements divided by the total number of unique productive rearrangements, and depth was defined as the summed frequency of the annotated unique rearrangements. Group comparisons of TCR breadth used two-sided Wilcoxon rank-sum tests. TCRdb's version of the immuneACCESS table is confined to in-frame rearrangements and falls short of the full clone set. An unresolved V gene accounts for under half of the shortfall where checked; the remainder is of unknown origin. That table furnishes V, J and clone size, whereas the DNA furnished D and trimming. The sample table shows approximately 97,000 clones, and 60% to 85% are seen once. 15% to 20% of the sample goes to the ten largest clones.

Points on this clone: Its specific antigen is unknown. No base-level quality is on record; no much larger clone is a single base apart.

Source: peripheral blood, taken after recovery from COVID-19. The sequence came from a human donor who had recovered from COVID-19. The chain couples TRBV4-3 to TRBJ1-3, with no confident D gene call. CDR3 sequence: CASSQETPPRNTIYF. The nucleotide sequence reads TGCGCCAGCAGCCAAGAGACACCCCCCAGAAACACCATATATTTT.